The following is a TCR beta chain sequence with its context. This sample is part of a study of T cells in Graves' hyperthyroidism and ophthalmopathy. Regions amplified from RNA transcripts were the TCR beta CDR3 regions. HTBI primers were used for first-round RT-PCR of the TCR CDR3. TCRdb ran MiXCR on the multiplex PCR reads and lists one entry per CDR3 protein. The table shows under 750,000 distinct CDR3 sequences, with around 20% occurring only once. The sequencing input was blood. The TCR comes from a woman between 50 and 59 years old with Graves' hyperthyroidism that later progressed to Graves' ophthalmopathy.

The DNA for the CDR3 is TGTGCCACCAGCAGAGTGGGGGGGCGGGCCGGGGAGCTGTTTTTT. Its protein is CATSRVGGRAGELFF. The chain links TRBV15 to TRBJ2-2; a weak D match, TRBD2 (7 bases). Germline V gives CDR1 LNHNV, CDR2 YYDKDF (reference sequence). This CDR3 is 15 amino acids long. V lost 1 base, J lost 6 bases, and 12 bases lay in between.